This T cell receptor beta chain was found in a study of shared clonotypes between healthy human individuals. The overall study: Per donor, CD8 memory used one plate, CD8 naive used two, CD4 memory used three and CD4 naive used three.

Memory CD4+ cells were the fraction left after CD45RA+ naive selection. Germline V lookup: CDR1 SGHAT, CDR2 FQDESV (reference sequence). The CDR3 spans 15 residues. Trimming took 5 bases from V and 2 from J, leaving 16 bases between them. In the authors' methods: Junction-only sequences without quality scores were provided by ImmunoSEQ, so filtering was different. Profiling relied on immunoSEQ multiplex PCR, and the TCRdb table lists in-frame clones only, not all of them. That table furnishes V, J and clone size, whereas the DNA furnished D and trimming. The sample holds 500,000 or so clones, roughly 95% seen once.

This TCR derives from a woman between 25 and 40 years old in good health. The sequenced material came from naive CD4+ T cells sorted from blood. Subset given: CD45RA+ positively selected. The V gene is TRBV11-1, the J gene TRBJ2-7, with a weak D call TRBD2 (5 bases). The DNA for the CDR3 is TGTGCCAGCAGCCTAGGACTGGATACTACCTACGAGCAGTACTTC. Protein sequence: CASSLGLDTTYEQYF.